The next 14 T cell receptor beta chains were all read from a single sample in a study of blood T cell repertoires in COVID-19. The table came from immunoSEQ multiplex PCR; TCRdb's copy has only in-frame clones and leaves some out. The sample comprises under 200,000 clones, roughly four fifths of which are singletons, and approximately 11% rests with the top ten. The sample taken for sequencing was peripheral blood. These receptors were taken from a man between 65 and 85 years old with active or convalescent COVID-19.

The gene calls are TRBV5-1 and TRBJ1-2; D is possibly TRBD1 (5 bases). CDR1 and CDR2 (germline): SGHRS, YFSETQ. The CDR3 totals 17 residues. V dropped 4 bases and J dropped 5 bases, with 24 bases sitting between them. The CDR3 bases are TGCGCCAGCAGCCGGGCCCCACCGGAGGGGCTGGAATATGGCTACACCTTC. Translating it yields CASSRAPPEGLEYGYTF.

The rearrangement links TRBV29-1 to TRBJ1-3; no reliable D call. CDR3 size: 15 residues. CDR1 SQVTM and CDR2 ANQGSEA come from the germline V gene. V lost 0 bases and J lost 4, with 13 bases in between. This CDR3 reads CSVEERGIFGNTIYF. The CDR3 bases are TGCAGCGTTGAAGAGCGAGGGATTTTCGGAAACACCATATATTTT.

This clone has ten or more counts. The chain recombines TRBV11-2 with TRBJ1-4, with 8 bases identical to TRBD1. Looked up from germline, CDR1 is SGHAT and CDR2 is FQNNGV. The length of the CDR3 is 16 residues. The junction had 4 bases not matched to a gene; V was cut back by 3 bases and J by 1 base. This CDR3 reads CASSFGQGETNEKLFF. In DNA, the CDR3 is TGTGCCAGCAGCTTCGGACAGGGAGAAACTAATGAAAAACTGTTTTTT.

The chain uses TRBV18 and TRBJ2-2; possible D gene TRBD2, 5 bases. The CDR3 length is 16 residues. Germline CDR1 reads KGHSH; CDR2 reads LQKENI. V lost 2 bases to trimming and J lost 3 bases, with 13 bases between them. CDR3 in amino acids: CASSPGSRGDTGELFF. The DNA of the CDR3 is TGTGCCAGCTCACCAGGGAGCCGCGGAGACACCGGGGAGCTGTTTTTT.

This chain links TRBV15 with TRBJ2-1; TRBD2 aligns across 13 bases. Germline-derived CDR1 and CDR2 are LNHNV and YYDKDF (reference sequence). The trim removed 6 bases at V and 8 bases at J, leaving 4 bases unmatched. The CDR3 is made up of 14 amino acids. CDR3 sequence reads: CATRRTSGSYEQFF. The CDR3, as DNA: TGTGCCACCAGACGGACTAGCGGGAGTTATGAGCAGTTCTTC.

V is TRBV9 and J is TRBJ2-7, with a weak D call TRBD1 (5 bases). From germline, CDR1 is SGDLS and CDR2 YYNGEE. CDR3 length equals 16 residues. The germline V and J ends were trimmed by 3 bases and 3 bases, with 19 bases remaining between them. CDR3 DNA sequence: TGTGCCAGCAGCGGATATGGGCAGGGAACAATCTACGAGCAGTACTTC. Encoded protein: CASSGYGQGTIYEQYF.

J is TRBJ1-1 and V is TRBV13; maybe TRBD1 (5 bases). CDR1 and CDR2 from the germline V gene are PRHDT and FYEKMQ (reference sequence). V dropped 0 bases and J dropped 10 bases, with 21 bases sitting between them. This CDR3 has 16 amino acids. This CDR3 reads CASSLGPVGRGGRAFF. The CDR3 DNA is TGTGCCAGCAGCTTAGGCCCCGTGGGAAGGGGCGGACGAGCTTTCTTT.

The chain has TRBV11-2 and TRBJ1-1; TRBD1 matches at 10 bases. The V segment lost 7 bases and the J segment 5 bases; nucleotides outside the gene matches: 7. The germline V gene has CDR1 SGHAT and CDR2 FQNNGV. The CDR3 length is 14 residues. The CDR3 region is CASTWDRGGTEAFF. The CDR3 DNA reads TGTGCCAGCACCTGGGACAGGGGAGGGACTGAAGCTTTCTTT.

This clone was counted ten times or more. V is TRBV6-5 and J is TRBJ2-3; 8 nucleotides agree with TRBD2. The CDR3 spans 15 residues. V was pared by 5 bases and J by 3 bases, with 7 bases of the junction left unmatched. From germline, CDR1 is MNHEY and CDR2 SVGAGI. This chain's CDR3 is CASSIAGKGTDTQYF. The CDR3 nucleotides are TGTGCCAGCAGTATAGCGGGGAAAGGTACAGATACGCAGTATTTT.

The chain has TRBV7-8 and TRBJ1-2; TRBD1 agrees at 7 bases. CDR3 length equals 16 residues. In germline, CDR1 is SGHVS, CDR2 FQNEAQ. The V gene end was trimmed by 0 bases and the J gene end by 2 bases; junction bases not matched to a gene: 6. The CDR3 region has the DNA TGTGCCAGCAGCTTAGCCCAGACAGGGACCAACTATGGCTACACCTTC. Residues: CASSLAQTGTNYGYTF.

CDR3 DNA: TGTGCCAGCAGCCAAGATCTTGGGACAGGGCATGGCTACACCTTC. Protein: CASSQDLGTGHGYTF. The chain joins TRBV3-1 (or the pseudogene TRBV3-2) to TRBJ1-2, with 9 positions matching TRBD1. The trim removed 0 bases at V and 6 bases at J, leaving 5 bases unmatched. CDR3 size: 15 residues. Germline V CDR1 and CDR2: LGHDT, YNNKEL (reference sequence).

The chain combines TRBV2 with TRBJ2-5, with D possibly matching TRBD1 (5 bases). This CDR3 is 18 amino acids long. V was pared by 6 bases and J by 1 base, with 24 bases between. Germline V gives CDR1 SNHLY, CDR2 FYNNEI. The CDR3 loop reads CASRRGLGRANPQETQYF. CDR3 sequence (DNA): TGTGCCAGCAGGAGAGGTTTGGGCAGGGCGAACCCCCAAGAGACCCAGTACTTC.

This clone turned up a few times. The rearrangement uses TRBV6-1 and TRBJ2-2; 12 nucleotides line up with TRBD2. Per germline, CDR1 MNHNS and CDR2 SASEGT. This CDR3 has 16 amino acids. With V trimmed by 4 bases and J by 3 bases, 3 bases remained unmatched. The CDR3 DNA is TGTGCCAGCAGTGGGTGGACTAGCGGGGACACCGGGGAGCTGTTTTTT. Translated, it gives CASSGWTSGDTGELFF.

The chain employs TRBV7-2 and TRBJ1-6; D is perhaps TRBD1 (6 bases). CDR1 and CDR2 from the germline V gene are SGHTA and FQGNSA. The ends were cut back, 5 bases at V and 10 bases at J, with 18 bases in the middle. The CDR3 runs 15 residues. The CDR3: CASSGTLGARSPLHF. The CDR3 DNA follows: TGTGCCAGCAGCGGCACGCTGGGGGCGAGGTCACCCCTCCACTTT. The whole variable domain, filled in from reference TRBV7-2 and TRBJ1-6, reads GAGVSQSPSNKVTEKGKDVELRCDPISGHTALYWYRQSLGQGLEFLIYFQGNSAPDKSGLPSDRFSAERTGGSVSTLTIQRTQQEDSAVYLCASSGTLGARSPLHFGNGTRLTVT.